The rows below give T cell receptor beta chains drawn from one sample of a study of cytomegalovirus exposure and HLA in healthy donors. Sequencing was performed with immunoSEQ multiplex PCR; in TCRdb, only in-frame clones are kept and a portion is missing. This sample has approximately 95,000 clones, with 70% to 80% found just once. The source material was PBMCs. The receptors come from a man aged 18 to 35 in good health and CMV-seropositive. The CDR3 runs from the conserved cysteine through the conserved F or W. D genes are given only for firm matches. Some rows have no size entry. The others give once, few or many, or a class for an expanded clone.

clone_size d_call j_call v_call cdr3_aa cdr3_nt
few NA TRBJ2-7 TRBV30 CAWSVSSYEQYF TGTGCCTGGAGTGTCTCCAGCTACGAGCAGTACTTC
NA NA TRBJ2-6 TRBV5-1 CASSLKQGIAGANVLTF TGCGCCAGCAGCTTAAAACAGGGTATCGCTGGGGCCAACGTCCTGACTTTC
NA NA TRBJ1-5 TRBV27 CASKRGGAVQPQHF TGTGCCAGCAAAAGGGGGGGGGCGGTTCAGCCCCAGCATTTT
few NA TRBJ2-5 TRBV28 CASSFGWAATEIGFVRETQYF TGTGCCAGCAGTTTTGGGTGGGCAGCAACAGAAATTGGGTTTGTAAGGGAGACCCAGTACTTC
NA TRBD2 TRBJ2-2 TRBV7-6 CASSLESSGVITGELFF TGTGCCAGCAGCTTAGAATCTAGCGGGGTCATCACCGGGGAGCTGTTTTTT
NA NA TRBJ2-1 TRBV7-6 CASSLARETGEVDEQFF TGTGCCAGCAGCTTAGCGCGGGAAACAGGGGAGGTCGATGAGCAGTTCTTC
NA NA TRBJ1-3 TRBV27 CASSFRGESGNTIYF TGTGCCAGCAGTTTCCGGGGGGAGTCTGGAAACACCATATATTTT
NA TRBD1 TRBJ1-5 TRBV7-9 CASSSGQGSNQPQHF TGTGCCAGCAGCTCTGGACAGGGGAGCAATCAGCCCCAGCATTTT
NA NA TRBJ2-3 TRBV6-1 CASSQGTSTDTQYF TGTGCCAGCAGCCAGGGTACTAGCACAGATACGCAGTATTTT
NA TRBD1 TRBJ2-7 TRBV4-2 CASSLEINSGTGAYEQYF TGTGCCAGCAGCCTCGAGATCAACTCCGGGACAGGGGCATACGAGCAGTACTTC
NA TRBD2 TRBJ2-7 TRBV4-1 CASSQDFASGGYEQYF TGCGCCAGCAGCCAAGACTTCGCTAGCGGGGGTTACGAGCAGTACTTC
NA TRBD1 TRBJ1-3 TRBV5-1 CASSTDRVSGNTIYF TGCGCCAGCAGCACGGACAGGGTATCTGGAAACACCATATATTTT
NA TRBD1 TRBJ2-7 TRBV15 CATSRQGASEQYF TGTGCCACCAGCAGACAGGGGGCCAGCGAGCAGTACTTC
NA NA TRBJ1-2 TRBV9 CASSVGAPANYGYTF TGTGCCAGCAGCGTAGGGGCTCCAGCTAACTATGGCTACACCTTC
NA TRBD1 TRBJ2-3 TRBV18 CASSPKRAGGVDTQYF TGTGCCAGCTCACCAAAACGGGCAGGGGGCGTAGATACGCAGTATTTT
NA NA TRBJ1-2 TRBV18 CASSPPFRGTNYGYTF TGTGCCAGCTCACCACCGTTCCGGGGTACTAACTATGGCTACACCTTC
NA NA TRBJ1-6 TRBV5-1 CASRLPNSPLHF TGCGCCAGCAGACTGCCCAATTCACCCCTCCACTTT